These T cell receptor beta chains were read from a single sample in a study of identical twins. MiXCR, applied by TCRdb to the 5' RACE reads, yields one record per CDR3 protein. The sample includes 1.5 million to 2 million distinct CDR3 sequences, around 29% of them seen just once. Sequencing was performed on cord blood. The receptor set was obtained from a newborn girl in good health. Both conserved end residues are part of each CDR3. Fields, in order: CDR3 protein, CDR3 DNA, V gene, CDR3 length, J gene, D gene, clone size. D genes are given only for firm matches. Rows may omit the clone size; those that give it use once, few, many or a size class.

CDR3aa: CASSGVAGAQETQYF; CDR3nt: TGTGCCAGCAGTGGAGTAGCGGGGGCCCAAGAGACCCAGTACTTC; v_gene: TRBV2; len: 15; j_gene: TRBJ2-5; d_gene: TRBD2; abundance: few
CDR3aa: CASSLEGSPLHF; CDR3nt: TGTGCCAGCAGCTTAGAAGGTTCACCCCTCCACTTT; v_gene: TRBV12-3/TRBV12-4; len: 12; j_gene: TRBJ1-6; d_gene: .; abundance: many
CDR3aa: CASSYFSGSTDTQFF; CDR3nt: TGTGCCAGCAGTTACTTTAGCGGGAGCACAGATACGCAGTTCTTC; v_gene: TRBV6-5; len: 15; j_gene: TRBJ2-1; d_gene: TRBD2; abundance: .
CDR3aa: CATGRDRRYEQYF; CDR3nt: TGTGCCACCGGTAGGGACAGGCGCTACGAGCAGTACTTC; v_gene: TRBV27; len: 13; j_gene: TRBJ2-7; d_gene: TRBD1; abundance: .
CDR3aa: CASSHQNEPRYEQYF; CDR3nt: TGTGCCAGCAGTCACCAAAACGAGCCCCGCTACGAGCAGTACTTC; v_gene: TRBV6-6; len: 15; j_gene: TRBJ2-7; d_gene: .; abundance: .
CDR3aa: CASSPHRPELGFTDTQYF; CDR3nt: TGTGCCAGCAGCCCTCATCGTCCGGAGTTGGGTTTCACAGATACGCAGTATTTT; v_gene: TRBV4-2; len: 18; j_gene: TRBJ2-3; d_gene: .; abundance: few
CDR3aa: CASSLTSSTQETQYF; CDR3nt: TGTGCCAGCAGTTTGACTAGCTCCACCCAAGAGACCCAGTACTTC; v_gene: TRBV12-3/TRBV12-4; len: 15; j_gene: TRBJ2-5; d_gene: TRBD2; abundance: .
CDR3aa: CAWSSGTGGEQFF; CDR3nt: TGTGCCTGGAGTTCCGGGACAGGGGGCGAGCAGTTCTTC; v_gene: TRBV30; len: 13; j_gene: TRBJ2-1; d_gene: TRBD1; abundance: .
CDR3aa: CASSSWVGRTDTQYF; CDR3nt: TGTGCCAGCAGCTCCTGGGTGGGCCGCACAGATACGCAGTATTTT; v_gene: TRBV7-9; len: 15; j_gene: TRBJ2-3; d_gene: .; abundance: few
CDR3aa: CASSQTDPMGETQYF; CDR3nt: TGTGCCAGCAGCCAGACGGACCCCATGGGAGAGACCCAGTACTTC; v_gene: TRBV3-1; len: 15; j_gene: TRBJ2-5; d_gene: .; abundance: few
CDR3aa: CASSLPHGNQPQHF; CDR3nt: TGTGCCAGCAGTTTACCACATGGCAATCAGCCCCAGCATTTT; v_gene: TRBV12-3/TRBV12-4; len: 14; j_gene: TRBJ1-5; d_gene: .; abundance: .
CDR3aa: CASSLPRIKPQHF; CDR3nt: TGTGCCAGCAGCTTACCCCGGATAAAGCCCCAGCATTTT; v_gene: TRBV7-6; len: 13; j_gene: TRBJ1-5; d_gene: .; abundance: few
CDR3aa: CASSQPKRGMNSPLHF; CDR3nt: TGCGCCAGCAGCCAACCCAAAAGGGGGATGAATTCACCCCTCCACTTT; v_gene: TRBV4-1; len: 16; j_gene: TRBJ1-6; d_gene: .; abundance: .
CDR3aa: CAISESTGEIFYELYF; CDR3nt: TGTGCCATCAGTGAGTCCACAGGGGAAATCTTCTACGAGCTGTACTTC; v_gene: TRBV10-3; len: 16; j_gene: TRBJ2-7; d_gene: TRBD1; abundance: .
CDR3aa: CSVVTGVGEHYGYTF; CDR3nt: TGCAGCGTTGTGACAGGGGTTGGGGAACACTATGGCTACACCTTC; v_gene: TRBV29-1; len: 15; j_gene: TRBJ1-2; d_gene: TRBD1; abundance: .
CDR3aa: CGAPSGANTEAFF; CDR3nt: TGCGGTGCGCCCTCAGGGGCGAACACTGAAGCTTTCTTT; v_gene: TRBV20-1; len: 13; j_gene: TRBJ1-1; d_gene: .; abundance: .
CDR3aa: CASTDFYGYTF; CDR3nt: TGTGCCAGCACGGACTTCTATGGCTACACCTTC; v_gene: TRBV7-9; len: 11; j_gene: TRBJ1-2; d_gene: .; abundance: few
CDR3aa: CASSEYVGGDDTQYF; CDR3nt: TGTGCCAGCAGTGAATACGTGGGGGGGGATGATACGCAGTATTTT; v_gene: TRBV25-1; len: 15; j_gene: TRBJ2-3; d_gene: TRBD2; abundance: many
CDR3aa: CAWSPPGGRTDTQYF; CDR3nt: TGTGCCTGGAGCCCCCCTGGCGGACGCACAGATACGCAGTATTTT; v_gene: TRBV30; len: 15; j_gene: TRBJ2-3; d_gene: .; abundance: .
CDR3aa: CASSLVAGGAHEQFF; CDR3nt: TGTGCCAGCAGCTTAGTAGCGGGGGGGGCACATGAGCAGTTCTTC; v_gene: TRBV7-9; len: 15; j_gene: TRBJ2-1; d_gene: TRBD2; abundance: few
CDR3aa: CASSLSRNRESRNEQFF; CDR3nt: TGTGCCAGCAGTTTATCGAGGAACCGGGAGAGTAGGAATGAGCAGTTCTTC; v_gene: TRBV27; len: 17; j_gene: TRBJ2-1; d_gene: .; abundance: .
CDR3aa: CASIRGGSFEQYF; CDR3nt: TGTGCCAGCATCAGGGGGGGGAGCTTTGAGCAGTACTTC; v_gene: TRBV7-9; len: 13; j_gene: TRBJ2-7; d_gene: .; abundance: once
CDR3aa: CASSERSRAEQFF; CDR3nt: TGTGCCAGCAGCGAAAGGAGCCGGGCTGAGCAGTTCTTC; v_gene: TRBV2; len: 13; j_gene: TRBJ2-1; d_gene: .; abundance: .
CDR3aa: CASQVGEQFF; CDR3nt: TGTGCCAGCCAAGTTGGTGAGCAGTTCTTC; v_gene: TRBV3-1; len: 10; j_gene: TRBJ2-1; d_gene: .; abundance: few
CDR3aa: CASRTLGGTGELFF; CDR3nt: TGTGCCAGCAGAACCTTAGGGGGTACCGGGGAGCTGTTTTTT; v_gene: TRBV6-1; len: 14; j_gene: TRBJ2-2; d_gene: .; abundance: .
CDR3aa: CASRWTSHSNQPQHF; CDR3nt: TGTGCCAGCAGATGGACCTCCCATAGCAATCAGCCCCAGCATTTT; v_gene: TRBV6-5; len: 15; j_gene: TRBJ1-5; d_gene: .; abundance: .
CDR3aa: CASSIGNEGRYF; CDR3nt: TGTGCCAGTAGTATAGGAAATGAGGGTCGGTACTTC; v_gene: TRBV19; len: 12; j_gene: TRBJ2-4; d_gene: .; abundance: once
CDR3aa: CASSRPGLVAYNEQFF; CDR3nt: TGTGCCAGCAGCCGACCGGGACTAGTGGCCTACAATGAGCAGTTCTTC; v_gene: TRBV14; len: 16; j_gene: TRBJ2-1; d_gene: TRBD2; abundance: .
CDR3aa: CSCQRPQETQYF; CDR3nt: TGCAGTTGCCAGCGCCCGCAAGAGACCCAGTACTTC; v_gene: TRBV20-1; len: 12; j_gene: TRBJ2-5; d_gene: .; abundance: .
CDR3aa: CASSPSTSGRASSNEQFF; CDR3nt: TGCGCCAGCAGCCCTTCGACTAGCGGGAGGGCGTCATCCAATGAGCAGTTCTTC; v_gene: TRBV5-1; len: 18; j_gene: TRBJ2-1; d_gene: TRBD2; abundance: few
CDR3aa: CASSFERPVTDTQYF; CDR3nt: TGCGCCAGCAGCTTCGAACGTCCCGTCACAGATACGCAGTATTTT; v_gene: TRBV5-1; len: 15; j_gene: TRBJ2-3; d_gene: .; abundance: .
CDR3aa: CSARPSGKNNEQFF; CDR3nt: TGCAGTGCTAGGCCGTCCGGGAAAAACAATGAGCAGTTCTTC; v_gene: TRBV20-1; len: 14; j_gene: TRBJ2-1; d_gene: .; abundance: .
CDR3aa: CATSRVDSWPPNSPLHF; CDR3nt: TGTGCCACCAGCAGAGTCGACAGTTGGCCTCCGAATTCACCCCTCCACTTT; v_gene: TRBV15; len: 17; j_gene: TRBJ1-6; d_gene: .; abundance: .
CDR3aa: CASTTRGTANYGYTF; CDR3nt: TGTGCCAGCACTACTCGGGGGACAGCTAACTATGGCTACACCTTC; v_gene: TRBV6-1; len: 15; j_gene: TRBJ1-2; d_gene: TRBD1; abundance: few
CDR3aa: CASHRGNYGYTF; CDR3nt: TGTGCCAGCCACAGGGGTAACTATGGCTACACCTTC; v_gene: TRBV10-3; len: 12; j_gene: TRBJ1-2; d_gene: TRBD1; abundance: few
CDR3aa: CASSAFVLAGGRETQYF; CDR3nt: TGTGCCAGCAGCGCCTTCGTTCTAGCGGGAGGGCGAGAGACCCAGTACTTC; v_gene: TRBV11-2; len: 17; j_gene: TRBJ2-5; d_gene: TRBD2; abundance: few
CDR3aa: CASRFSGTSTKNIQYF; CDR3nt: TGTGCCAGCAGGTTCTCCGGGACATCAACCAAAAACATTCAGTACTTC; v_gene: TRBV28; len: 16; j_gene: TRBJ2-4; d_gene: .; abundance: few
CDR3aa: CASSLTGRPSTDTQYF; CDR3nt: TGCGCCAGCAGCTTAACTGGGCGGCCTAGCACAGATACGCAGTATTTT; v_gene: TRBV5-1; len: 16; j_gene: TRBJ2-3; d_gene: .; abundance: few
CDR3aa: CASSGYRDQPQHF; CDR3nt: TGTGCCAGCAGTGGCTACAGGGATCAGCCCCAGCATTTT; v_gene: TRBV6-1; len: 13; j_gene: TRBJ1-5; d_gene: .; abundance: few
CDR3aa: CASSYLPDEQFF; CDR3nt: TGCGCCAGCAGCTACCTCCCGGATGAGCAGTTCTTC; v_gene: TRBV5-1; len: 12; j_gene: TRBJ2-1; d_gene: .; abundance: .
CDR3aa: CASSELGSGELFF; CDR3nt: TGTGCCAGCAGTGAATTAGGGAGTGGGGAGCTGTTTTTT; v_gene: TRBV2; len: 13; j_gene: TRBJ2-2; d_gene: .; abundance: .
CDR3aa: CATSLAGASRGNTQYF; CDR3nt: TGTGCCACCTCGCTAGCGGGAGCCTCGAGGGGAAATACGCAGTATTTT; v_gene: TRBV24-1; len: 16; j_gene: TRBJ2-3; d_gene: TRBD2; abundance: .
CDR3aa: CSAGQGKYEQYF; CDR3nt: TGCAGTGCTGGACAGGGGAAGTACGAGCAGTACTTC; v_gene: TRBV20-1; len: 12; j_gene: TRBJ2-7; d_gene: TRBD1; abundance: .
CDR3aa: CASRTPRFPYNEQYF; CDR3nt: TGTGCCAGCCGAACTCCCCGATTTCCCTACAATGAGCAGTACTTC; v_gene: TRBV27; len: 15; j_gene: TRBJ2-7; d_gene: .; abundance: few
CDR3aa: CAIDTTNYGYTF; CDR3nt: TGTGCCATCGACACTACTAACTATGGCTACACCTTC; v_gene: TRBV6-1; len: 12; j_gene: TRBJ1-2; d_gene: .; abundance: few
CDR3aa: CASSETVYEQYF; CDR3nt: TGTGCCAGCAGTGAGACTGTCTACGAGCAGTACTTC; v_gene: TRBV6-1; len: 12; j_gene: TRBJ2-7; d_gene: .; abundance: many
CDR3aa: CASRRRLAGLETQYF; CDR3nt: TGTGCCAGCAGACGTCGACTAGCGGGATTGGAGACCCAGTACTTC; v_gene: TRBV6-2/TRBV6-3; len: 15; j_gene: TRBJ2-5; d_gene: TRBD2; abundance: .
CDR3aa: CASSLAQFGRRGTDTQYF; CDR3nt: TGTGCCAGCAGCTTAGCGCAATTCGGTAGGCGGGGCACAGATACGCAGTATTTT; v_gene: TRBV7-2; len: 18; j_gene: TRBJ2-3; d_gene: .; abundance: .
CDR3aa: CASSDSGQDNDEQFF; CDR3nt: TGTGCCAGCAGTGACTCGGGACAGGACAACGATGAGCAGTTCTTC; v_gene: TRBV25-1; len: 15; j_gene: TRBJ2-1; d_gene: TRBD1; abundance: .
CDR3aa: CASSRDRGRITEAFF; CDR3nt: TGTGCCAGCAGCCGAGACAGGGGGCGCATCACTGAAGCTTTCTTT; v_gene: TRBV7-9; len: 15; j_gene: TRBJ1-1; d_gene: TRBD1; abundance: few
CDR3aa: CASSQPTSKVYNEQFF; CDR3nt: TGTGCCAGCAGCCAGCCGACTAGCAAGGTTTACAATGAGCAGTTCTTC; v_gene: TRBV3-1; len: 16; j_gene: TRBJ2-1; d_gene: TRBD2; abundance: .
CDR3aa: CASKPSGGATDEQFF; CDR3nt: TGTGCCAGCAAGCCTAGCGGGGGGGCCACCGACGAGCAGTTCTTC; v_gene: TRBV5-4; len: 15; j_gene: TRBJ2-1; d_gene: TRBD2; abundance: few
CDR3aa: CASRDPDGSYEQYF; CDR3nt: TGTGCCAGCAGGGACCCGGACGGGTCCTACGAGCAGTACTTC; v_gene: TRBV6-1; len: 14; j_gene: TRBJ2-7; d_gene: .; abundance: few
CDR3aa: CAISESMGQGGYEQYF; CDR3nt: TGTGCCATCAGTGAGTCGATGGGCCAGGGAGGCTACGAGCAGTACTTC; v_gene: TRBV10-3; len: 16; j_gene: TRBJ2-7; d_gene: .; abundance: many